The following is a T cell receptor beta chain sequence with its context. Its specificity is unknown. It was via CD45RO/CCR7/CD25/CD127/CD95/CD27 that CD4+ naive, central memory, regulatory and stem cell-like memory cells were sorted. Germline V CDR1 and CDR2: SQVTM, ANQGSEA. Trimming at V came to 5 bases and at J to 7 bases, leaving 7 bases not matched to a gene. The CDR3 covers 14 residues. Reverse transcribing all isolated RNA meant expressed TCRB transcripts were sequenced. Deep immunoSEQ sequencing covered naive, central memory and regulatory T cell samples. Method: immunoSEQ multiplex PCR; TCRdb's copy keeps in-frame clones and lacks some. In the table there are approximately 50,000 clones, around 40% of which are singletons. This sample is drawn from a study of beta chain features in type 1 diabetes. Study-level points and caveats: Significant though moderate, a shortening of TCRB CDR3s appeared in all four CD4+ subsets of Type 1 diabetes patients. There was a possibility that cDNA sequencing over-represented cells with high TCR expression. In patients and controls equally, PCR might favor templates that are shorter.

The receptor comes from a man aged 25-40 years with type 1 diabetes. Sequences were obtained from Tregs from blood. The chain employs TRBV29-1 and TRBJ2-1; 11 nucleotides agree with TRBD1. The CDR3 is CSVTDRGRFNEQFF. The CDR3 DNA reads as TGCAGCGTTACGGACAGGGGGCGATTTAATGAGCAGTTCTTC.